These 32 T cell receptor beta chains were sequenced from one sample in a study of T cells after yellow fever vaccination (dated by TCRdb to about 2019). Libraries were constructed by 5' RACE. Instrument used: Illumina HiSeq 2500. TCRdb passed the public sequencing reads through fastp at Q25 and MiXCR, retaining productive beta sequences. Entries are consolidated by CDR3 protein sequence, retaining the most common genes and DNA. The sample contains around 350,000 distinct CDR3 sequences, around a tenth of them found a single time. Of the sample, 15% to 20% falls within the top ten clones. The label giving this sample's treatment or condition can be read as: live attenuated yellow fever vaccine strain. Sequenced here: PBMCs, sampled on the day of the first yellow fever vaccination. All receptors come from a man between 18 and 29 years old who received the YFV17D yellow fever vaccine.

The rearrangement uses TRBV30 and TRBJ1-2; possible D gene TRBD1, 5 bases. This CDR3 region has 12 residues. Germline V gives CDR1 GTSNPN, CDR2 SVGIG (reference sequence). The V gene lost 2 bases and the J gene lost 8 bases, with 12 bases spanning the gap. CDR3 nucleotides: TGTGCCTGGAGTCAGGGTTGGGGAGGCTACACCTTC. Protein: CAWSQGWGGYTF.

The chain couples TRBV10-3 to TRBJ2-3; D is undetermined. The length of the CDR3 is 13 residues. V lost 5 bases and J 6 bases, leaving 12 bases between the germline ends. CDR1 and CDR2 (germline): ENHRY, SYGVKD. The CDR3 DNA reads as TGTGCCATCAGTATAGAATCCGACGATACGCAGTATTTT. Its translation: CAISIESDDTQYF.

This clonotype was recorded a few times. The chain recombines TRBV5-1 with TRBJ2-7, with D possibly TRBD1 on 6 matching bases. The V gene lost 0 bases and the J gene lost 5 bases, with 12 bases spanning the gap. CDR3 length: 14 amino acids. CDR1 is SGHRS and CDR2 is YFSETQ in the germline V gene. Here the CDR3 reads CASSLGPGVDEQYF. The CDR3 bases are TGCGCCAGCAGCTTGGGTCCAGGGGTCGACGAGCAGTACTTC.

This clonotype was detected many times. V and J are TRBV20-1 and TRBJ2-2; TRBD2 agrees at 7 bases. The CDR3 length is 15 residues. Germline lookup yields CDR1 DFQATT and CDR2 SNEGSKA (reference sequence). J gave up 3 bases and V 6 bases, and 10 bases lay outside the gene matches. The CDR3 sequence is CSARRERGYTGELFF. CDR3 nucleotide sequence: TGCAGTGCCAGGCGAGAGCGGGGTTACACCGGGGAGCTGTTTTTT.

V usage is TRBV12-3 or TRBV12-4 and J usage is TRBJ1-2; D ambiguous. The CDR3 contains 13 residues. V was trimmed by 7 bases and J by 8 bases, leaving 17 bases between them. This chain's CDR3 is CASTPGRQRGYTF. CDR3 sequence (DNA): TGTGCCAGCACCCCGGGCAGGCAACGGGGCTACACCTTC.

This clonotype was observed a handful of times. This chain joins TRBV21-1 and TRBJ2-2; no DNA check was done on the table's D call, TRBD2. TRBV21-1 counts as a pseudogene. The CDR3 length is 14 residues. The CDR3 DNA is TGTGCCAGCAGCAAACGAGGCGGGACCGGGGAGCTGTTTTTT. This codes for CASSKRGGTGELFF.

This clonotype was counted only a few times. The chain employs TRBV6-2 or TRBV6-3 and TRBJ2-3; 7 bases match TRBD2. There are 17 residues in the CDR3. The V gene's germline CDR1 is MNHEY and CDR2 SVGEGT. The J segment lost 3 bases and the V segment lost 2 bases, leaving 11 bases of the junction unmatched. CDR3 DNA sequence: TGTGCCAGCAGTTACGACGCCGCTAGCGGATTGACAGATACGCAGTATTTT. Protein: CASSYDAASGLTDTQYF.

This clonotype was seen a handful of times. CDR3 sequence reads: CASNKDRANIQYF. CDR3 DNA: TGTGCCAGCAACAAAGACAGGGCAAACATTCAGTACTTC. The chain is built from TRBV5-6 and TRBJ2-4, with 7 bases that match TRBD1. The CDR3 is 13 residues long. V shed 6 bases, J shed 6 bases, and the junction held 6 bases outside the gene matches. CDR1 is SGHDT, CDR2 YYEEEE, per germline.

A few counts support this clonotype. The V call is TRBV10-2, the J call TRBJ2-1; D not resolved. Trimming pared 10 bases from V and 3 bases from J, leaving 4 bases between. Germline CDR1 and CDR2: WSHSY and SAAADI. The CDR3 runs 10 residues. The CDR3 protein is CATVYNEQFF. CDR3 coding DNA: TGCGCCACAGTCTACAATGAGCAGTTCTTC.

V usage is TRBV7-3 and J usage is TRBJ2-5; tentatively, D is TRBD1 or TRBD2 (5 bases each). The germline gives CDR1 SGHTA, CDR2 FQGTGA. The CDR3 spans 13 residues. The CDR3 nucleotides are TGTGCTTCAGCGAGGGGATCCCAAGAGACCCAGTACTTC. The encoded protein is CASARGSQETQYF.

The rearrangement links TRBV5-6 to TRBJ1-1, with D unresolved. Trimming pared 4 bases from V and 0 bases from J, leaving 16 bases between. The germline V gene has CDR1 SGHDT and CDR2 YYEEEE. This CDR3 region has 16 residues. The CDR3: CASSRHALGLNTEAFF. The CDR3 nucleotides read TGTGCCAGCAGCCGACATGCCCTCGGCCTGAACACTGAAGCTTTCTTT.

CDR3 residues: CASSPGTGRDSPLHF. DNA of the CDR3: TGTGCCAGCAGCCCGGGGACAGGGCGGGATTCACCCCTCCACTTT. The gene calls are TRBV7-9 and TRBJ1-6; the match to TRBD1 covers 9 bases. Germline lookup yields CDR1 SEHNR and CDR2 FQNEAQ (reference sequence). The trim removed 5 bases at V and 8 bases at J, leaving 7 bases unmatched. The CDR3 is 15 amino acids.

The chain links TRBV6-1 to TRBJ2-7; D is possibly TRBD1 or TRBD2 (6 bases each). The V end lost 5 bases, the J end lost 2 bases, and 19 bases lay between the germline ends. The germline CDR1 and CDR2 sequences are MNHNS and SASEGT. The CDR3 extends over 16 amino acids. The CDR3 loop reads CASSPLRGTFAYEQYV. The CDR3 DNA reads TGTGCCAGCAGTCCGTTACGCGGGACATTCGCCTACGAGCAGTACGTC.

This clonotype was seen at least ten times. The rearrangement uses TRBV29-1 and TRBJ2-3; possibly TRBD1 for D (6 bases). CDR3 length equals 13 residues. Deletions cut 8 bases from V and 5 bases from J, with 17 bases between. CDR1 is SQVTM and CDR2 is ANQGSEA in the germline V gene. The CDR3 is CSILQGWGDTQYF. The CDR3 nucleotides are TGCAGCATTCTACAGGGTTGGGGAGATACGCAGTATTTT.

The chain links TRBV5-6 to TRBJ1-3, with a tentative D call TRBD1 (5 bases). The germline CDR1 and CDR2 sequences are SGHDT and YYEEEE. CDR3 length: 20 amino acids. Trimming left V 0 bases short and J 2 bases short, with 24 bases between. CDR3 amino acids: CASSLGSVWWQGSTGNTIYF. As DNA, the CDR3 is TGTGCCAGCAGCTTGGGCTCGGTTTGGTGGCAGGGTAGTACTGGAAACACCATATATTTT. Full variable domain (remainder filled in from reference TRBV5-6 and TRBJ1-3): DAGVTQSPTHLIKTRGQQVTLRCSPKSGHDTVSWYQQALGQGPQFIFQYYEEEERQRGNFPDRFSGHQFPNYSSELNVNALLLGDSALYLCASSLGSVWWQGSTGNTIYFGEGSWLTVV.

The rearrangement links TRBV7-3 to TRBJ2-7, with a tentative D call TRBD2 (5 bases). V lost 5 bases and J 4 bases, leaving 27 bases between the germline ends. Germline lookup yields CDR1 SGHTA and CDR2 FQGTGA. The CDR3 loop spans 18 amino acids. Here the CDR3 reads CASSPPPGENFSVYEQYV. In DNA form, the CDR3 reads TGTGCCAGCAGCCCCCCCCCCGGGGAGAATTTCTCGGTGTACGAGCAGTACGTC.

This chain connects TRBV24-1 to TRBJ1-5; D gene unclear. Trimming left V 5 bases short and J 12 bases short, with 13 bases between. Germline assignment: CDR1 KGHDR and CDR2 SFDVKD. The CDR3 extends over 12 amino acids. CDR3 in amino acids: CATSGVLGNQHF. CDR3 bases: TGTGCCACCAGTGGGGTATTGGGGAACCAGCATTTT.

The CDR3 DNA follows: TGTGCCAGCAGCTTATTTGGACAGGAGGAGACCCAGTACTTC. Its translation: CASSLFGQEETQYF. The chain uses TRBV7-2 and TRBJ2-5; 7 positions agree with TRBD1. V shed 2 bases and J 5 bases; nucleotides not matched to a gene: 5. This CDR3 is built from 14 residues. Germline CDR1 SGHTA, CDR2 FQGNSA.

This clonotype was recorded at least ten times. The genes are TRBV12-3 or TRBV12-4 and TRBJ2-3; D remains unclear. Between the trimmed V and J ends, which lost 6 bases and 3 bases, there was a span of 4 bases. This CDR3 contains 11 residues. The CDR3 DNA sequence: TGTGCCAGCAGCTTTACAGATACGCAGTATTTT. Its translation: CASSFTDTQYF.

The chain recombines TRBV2 with TRBJ2-2, with a possible D match to TRBD1 (5 bases). The length of the CDR3 is 12 residues. Deletions cut 9 bases from V and 3 bases from J, with 8 bases between. The germline V gene encodes CDR1 SNHLY and CDR2 FYNNEI. CDR3 bases: TGTGCCAGTACAGGTTACACCGGGGAGCTGTTTTTT. Translation gives CASTGYTGELFF. Full variable domain (remainder filled in from reference TRBV2 and TRBJ2-2): EPEVTQTPSHQVTQMGQEVILRCVPISNHLYFYWYRQILGQKVEFLVSFYNNEISEKSEIFDDQFSVERPDGSNFTLKIRSTKLEDSAMYFCASTGYTGELFFGEGSRLTVL.

This clonotype was seen a handful of times. The rearrangement uses TRBV5-5 and TRBJ1-5, with D possibly being TRBD1 (5 bases). The germline V and J ends were trimmed by 4 bases and 4 bases, with 12 bases remaining between them. The CDR3 is 14 residues long. Per the germline V gene, CDR1 is SGHKS and CDR2 is YYEKEE (reference sequence). This CDR3 reads CASSGGRWNQPQHF. CDR3 bases: TGTGCCAGCAGCGGGGGGAGGTGGAATCAGCCCCAGCATTTT.

This clonotype was counted many times. This chain connects TRBV5-4 to TRBJ2-7; no clear D. The CDR3 length is 14 residues. Trimming shortened V by 5 bases and J by 3 bases, and 15 bases separated the two germline ends. The germline CDR1 and CDR2 sequences are SGHNT and YYREEE (reference sequence). The CDR3 region has the DNA TGTGCCAGCAGATCTGGTCTGGGGTACTACGAGCAGTACTTC. Residues: CASRSGLGYYEQYF.

A few counts support this clonotype. The genes are TRBV2 and TRBJ2-3; 11 bases line up with TRBD2. Losses at the gene ends were 3 bases for V and 4 bases for J; bases not matched to a gene: 3. This CDR3 spans 15 amino acids. The germline V gene has CDR1 SNHLY and CDR2 FYNNEI. CDR3 region: CASSDRLAGSDTQYF. In nucleotides, the CDR3 is TGTGCCAGCAGTGATCGACTAGCGGGGTCAGATACGCAGTATTTT.

This chain links TRBV19 with TRBJ1-5; TRBD1 is a possible D gene (6 bases). Germline V CDR1 and CDR2: LNHDA, SQIVND (reference sequence). This CDR3 has 14 amino acids. V was clipped by 6 bases and J by 7 bases, with 16 bases between them. CDR3: CASRLRGGRQPQHF. The CDR3 DNA sequence: TGTGCCAGTAGGCTCAGGGGAGGCAGACAGCCCCAGCATTTT.

This clonotype was picked up a small number of times. The V and J genes are TRBV21-1 and TRBJ1-2. TRBV21-1 is termed a pseudogene. The CDR3 is 15 amino acids. CDR3 DNA sequence: TGTGCCAGCAGCCTGAGGCAGGCGTGTAACTATGGCTACACCTTC. Residues: CASSLRQACNYGYTF.

This clonotype was seen more than once but under ten times. V usage is TRBV20-1 and J usage is TRBJ1-5, with 7 bases fitting TRBD1. Germline assignment: CDR1 DFQATT and CDR2 SNEGSKA (reference sequence). Trimming removed 6 bases from V and 7 bases from J; junction bases left unmatched: 9. This CDR3 is built from 13 residues. The CDR3 coding sequence is TGCAGTGCGACAAACAGGGGAGGCCAGCCCCAGCATTTT. Protein product: CSATNRGGQPQHF.

This clonotype was detected a few times. The gene calls are TRBV4-1 and TRBJ2-4; tentative D call: TRBD1 (6 bases). The CDR3 is 15 residues long. Trimming removed 2 bases from V and 9 bases from J, with 17 bases in between. From germline, CDR1 is MGHRA and CDR2 YSYEKL. CDR3 protein: CASSQSLRVRGIQYF. CDR3 nucleotides: TGCGCCAGCAGCCAATCCCTCCGGGTCAGGGGCATTCAGTACTTC.

J is TRBJ2-1 and V is TRBV29-1; D not certain. The V and J ends lost 7 bases and 4 bases respectively, with 17 bases between them. Looked up from germline, CDR1 is SQVTM and CDR2 is ANQGSEA. CDR3 size: 14 residues. CDR3 coding DNA: TGCAGCGCCGTGCCCCTCCTTTCATACAATGAGCAGTTCTTC. It codes for CSAVPLLSYNEQFF.

This clonotype has more than one count but fewer than ten. The chain recombines TRBV14 with TRBJ2-7, with TRBD2 as a possible D gene (5 bases). The CDR3 loop spans 12 amino acids. Germline V lookup: CDR1 SGHDN, CDR2 FVKESK. V lost 4 bases and J 5 bases, leaving 9 bases between the germline ends. The CDR3 loop reads CASSLAGDEQYV. The CDR3, as DNA: TGTGCCAGCAGCCTAGCCGGGGACGAGCAGTACGTC.

The sample holds many counts of this clonotype. CDR3 coding DNA: TGCAGTGCTCCCTCAACCTCCGCAGATACGCAGTATTTT. Translating gives CSAPSTSADTQYF. V usage is TRBV20-1 and J usage is TRBJ2-3; D not resolved. Germline V lookup: CDR1 DFQATT, CDR2 SNEGSKA (reference sequence). Trimming pared 5 bases from V and 4 bases from J, leaving 13 bases between. This CDR3 region has 13 residues.

The chain uses TRBV4-3 and TRBJ2-2; 7 bases are shared with TRBD1. The CDR3 consists of 16 residues. Germline V gives CDR1 LGHNA, CDR2 YSLEER. With 0 bases clipped from V and 4 bases from J, the junction kept 5 bases outside the gene matches. CDR3 coding DNA: TGCGCCAGCAGCCAAGAGCCCAGGGGGAGCACCGGGGAGCTGTTTTTT. Protein sequence: CASSQEPRGSTGELFF.

The chain has TRBV5-1 and TRBJ2-1; TRBD1 matches 9 bases. Germline loops: CDR1 SGHRS, CDR2 YFSETQ. V shed 6 bases, J shed 4 bases, and the junction held 2 bases outside the gene matches. The CDR3 is 13 amino acids. CDR3 residues: CASMDRGYNEQFF. The CDR3 bases are TGCGCCAGCATGGACAGGGGATACAATGAGCAGTTCTTC.